One sample yielded the 22 T cell receptor beta chains listed below, sequenced in a study of cytomegalovirus exposure and HLA in healthy donors. PCR involved 60 Vbeta and 13 Jbeta primers. This table comes from immunoSEQ multiplex PCR, and its TCRdb copy is limited to in-frame clones, with some not included. The data show about 93,000 clones, approximately 80% seen once. Sample: PBMCs. These receptors originate from a man aged 50-59 years in good health and CMV-seronegative.

With respect to this clone: The sample has other DNA sequences that encode this CDR3 too. The chain carries TRBV9 and TRBJ2-5; D perhaps matches TRBD2 (5 bases). Between the trimmed V and J ends, which lost 0 bases and 4 bases, there was a span of 13 bases. Germline-derived CDR1 and CDR2 are SGDLS and YYNGEE. The CDR3 totals 15 residues. CDR3 amino acids: CASSVGNGRAETQYF. CDR3 coding DNA: TGTGCCAGCAGCGTAGGCAACGGGCGGGCAGAGACCCAGTACTTC.

The chain joins TRBV6-5 to TRBJ1-1; perhaps TRBD1 as D (5 bases). Germline CDR1 is MNHEY and CDR2 is SVGAGI. V was trimmed by 10 bases and J by 3 bases, leaving 12 bases between them. There are 12 residues in the CDR3. The CDR3 coding sequence is TGTGCCACTTACAGGTTAGACACTGAAGCTTTCTTT. Encoded protein: CATYRLDTEAFF.

The chain carries TRBV27 and TRBJ2-3; 7 nucleotides agree with TRBD1. The CDR3 is 14 amino acids. Looked up from germline, CDR1 is MNHEY and CDR2 is SMNVEV (reference sequence). J was trimmed by 2 bases and V by 7 bases; bases with no gene match: 6. The CDR3 DNA reads as TGTGCCAGCATGGAACAGGGGAACACAGATACGCAGTATTTT. Translating gives CASMEQGNTDTQYF.

J is TRBJ2-7 and V is TRBV18; 7 bases are shared with TRBD1. Losses at the gene ends were 1 base for V and 0 bases for J; bases not matched to a gene: 3. The CDR3 extends over 15 amino acids. Germline CDR1 and CDR2: KGHSH and LQKENI. The CDR3 is CASSPRQGDSYEQYF. In nucleotides, the CDR3 is TGTGCCAGCTCACCACGACAGGGAGACTCCTACGAGCAGTACTTC.

This clone has at least ten counts. The rearrangement joins TRBV5-5 to TRBJ1-5, with 7 bases aligning to TRBD1. With 4 bases clipped from V and 3 bases from J, the junction kept 7 bases outside the gene matches. There are 15 residues in the CDR3. From germline, CDR1 is SGHKS and CDR2 YYEKEE (reference sequence). CDR3 loop: CASSAGTAFNQPQHF. The CDR3 coding sequence is TGTGCCAGCAGCGCGGGGACAGCCTTCAATCAGCCCCAGCATTTT. Filled out from reference TRBV5-5 and TRBJ1-5, the complete variable domain reads DAGVTQSPTHLIKTRGQQVTLRCSPISGHKSVSWYQQVLGQGPQFIFQYYEKEERGRGNFPDRFSARQFPNYSSELNVNALLLGDSALYLCASSAGTAFNQPQHFGDGTRLSIL.

This clone has only one observation. The chain is built from TRBV9 and TRBJ2-7, with a tentative D call TRBD2 (7 bases). There are 15 residues in the CDR3. Between the trimmed V and J ends, which lost 0 bases and 3 bases, there was a span of 13 bases. The germline V gene encodes CDR1 SGDLS and CDR2 YYNGEE. The CDR3 here is CASSVGGREIYEQYF. CDR3 coding DNA: TGTGCCAGCAGCGTAGGGGGGCGGGAGATCTACGAGCAGTACTTC.

The chain is built from TRBV2 and TRBJ2-6; 9 bases line up with TRBD1. CDR1 and CDR2 (germline): SNHLY, FYNNEI. CDR3 length: 17 amino acids. V lost 6 bases and J lost 0; bases outside the gene matches: 6. CDR3 region: CASSGDRASSGANVLTF. CDR3 nucleotides: TGTGCCAGCAGCGGGGACAGGGCGAGCTCTGGGGCCAACGTCCTGACTTTC.

This clone was counted a few times. The rearrangement links TRBV5-1 to TRBJ2-3, with D possibly matching TRBD2 (6 bases). There are 14 residues in the CDR3. The germline CDR1 and CDR2 sequences are SGHRS and YFSETQ. V lost 5 bases, J lost 0 bases, and 10 bases lay in between. The CDR3 reads CASSAGRSTDTQYF. CDR3 nucleotide sequence: TGCGCCAGCAGTGCGGGACGGAGCACAGATACGCAGTATTTT.

Concerning this clone itself: Within the sample, other DNA sequences also encode this same CDR3. V usage is TRBV9 and J usage is TRBJ1-1, with 7 bases that match TRBD1. The CDR3 is 14 residues long. The germline V gene encodes CDR1 SGDLS and CDR2 YYNGEE. With V trimmed by 3 bases and J by 1 base, 3 bases remained unmatched. The CDR3 DNA is TGTGCCAGCAGCGGTTACAGGGGGAACACTGAAGCTTTCTTT. It specifies CASSGYRGNTEAFF.

The V gene is TRBV19, the J gene TRBJ1-5; TRBD1 matches at 10 bases. The V gene's germline CDR1 is LNHDA and CDR2 SQIVND (reference sequence). After removal of 10 bases from V and 15 bases from J, the junction contained 18 bases not matched to a gene. The CDR3 spans 14 residues. CDR3 amino acids: CATGRDRGGSPAHF. The CDR3 region has the DNA TGTGCCACCGGGAGGGACAGGGGAGGATCACCAGCGCATTTT.

This sequence joins TRBV2 and TRBJ2-7; 13 bases agree with TRBD2. V was clipped by 3 bases and J by 5 bases; unmatched bases: 7. Germline-derived CDR1 and CDR2 are SNHLY and FYNNEI. The CDR3 covers 16 residues. The CDR3 coding sequence is TGTGCCAGCAGTGATACTAGCGGGAGGGCCAGCCACGAGCAGTACTTC. It codes for CASSDTSGRASHEQYF.

This clone came up many times. V is TRBV7-9 and J is TRBJ1-1; no reliable D call. This CDR3 contains 14 residues. Germline V lookup: CDR1 SEHNR, CDR2 FQNEAQ (reference sequence). V lost 3 bases and J lost 1, with 9 bases in between. The CDR3 DNA reads TGTGCCAGCAGCTTGGGCGGGCCGAACACTGAAGCTTTCTTT. Translation gives CASSLGGPNTEAFF.

The V and J genes are TRBV19 and TRBJ2-2; TRBD1 is a possible D gene (5 bases). Trimming removed 0 bases from V and 3 bases from J, with 5 bases in between. Germline CDR1 and CDR2: LNHDA and SQIVND (reference sequence). This CDR3 has 14 residues. CDR3 nucleotides: TGTGCCAGTAGTATAGAAGGGGACACCGGGGAGCTGTTTTTT. It codes for CASSIEGDTGELFF.

Here the CDR3 reads CASSLLIPGVVLNTEAFF. CDR3 in DNA: TGTGCCAGCAGTTTATTAATCCCAGGGGTCGTGTTGAACACTGAAGCTTTCTTT. This rearrangement joins TRBV28 to TRBJ1-1; TRBD1 might be the D (6 bases). There are 18 residues in the CDR3. Trimming pared 1 base from V and 0 bases from J, leaving 18 bases between. Germline V gene sequence: CDR1 MDHEN, CDR2 SYDVKM.

V and J are TRBV28 and TRBJ2-7; D unclear. The germline V and J ends were trimmed by 6 bases and 6 bases, with 21 bases remaining between them. Germline V gene sequence: CDR1 MDHEN, CDR2 SYDVKM. CDR3 length: 15 residues. This CDR3 is CASSSATRTPIEQYF. In nucleotides, the CDR3 is TGTGCCAGCAGCTCGGCGACACGAACGCCCATCGAGCAGTACTTC. The variable domain in full, with the rest retrieved from reference TRBV28 and TRBJ2-7, is DVKVTQSSRYLVKRTGEKVFLECVQDMDHENMFWYRQDPGLGLRLIYFSYDVKMKEKGDIPEGYSVSREKKERFSLILESASTNQTSMYLCASSSATRTPIEQYFGPGTRLTVT.

This clone was picked up one time. This sequence joins TRBV2 and TRBJ1-6; D possibly corresponds to TRBD1 (6 bases). Trimming cost V 6 bases and J 7 bases, with 13 bases left between them. Germline-derived CDR1 and CDR2 are SNHLY and FYNNEI. This CDR3 has 14 amino acids. CDR3 protein: CASSLQGPNSPLHF. The CDR3 nucleotides read TGTGCCAGCAGCTTACAGGGACCAAATTCACCCCTCCACTTT.

The chain couples TRBV27 to TRBJ1-6; 7 bases align to TRBD1. J gave up 4 bases and V 5 bases, and 8 bases lay outside the gene matches. Germline V gene data show CDR1 as MNHEY and CDR2 as SMNVEV (reference sequence). The CDR3 has 16 amino acids. The CDR3 nucleotides are TGTGCCAGCAGTCTCCGCCCGGGACAGTATAATTCACCCCTCCACTTT. The encoded protein is CASSLRPGQYNSPLHF.

This clone turned up a few times. The V and J genes are TRBV7-2 and TRBJ1-5, with TRBD1 matching 7 bases. Germline-derived CDR1 and CDR2 are SGHTA and FQGNSA. This CDR3 has 13 residues. The J segment lost 6 bases and the V segment lost 5 bases, leaving 4 bases of the junction unmatched. Here the CDR3 reads CASSAGGSQPQHF. CDR3 nucleotide sequence: TGTGCCAGCAGCGCAGGGGGATCTCAGCCCCAGCATTTT. Complete variable domain (other parts from reference TRBV7-2 and TRBJ1-5): GAGVSQSPSNKVTEKGKDVELRCDPISGHTALYWYRQSLGQGLEFLIYFQGNSAPDKSGLPSDRFSAERTGGSVSTLTIQRTQQEDSAVYLCASSAGGSQPQHFGDGTRLSIL.

This clone has a handful of counts. The chain links TRBV5-5 to TRBJ1-5, with TRBD1 identical over 7 bases. The V gene end was trimmed by 4 bases and the J gene end by 5 bases; junction bases not matched to a gene: 6. Germline loops: CDR1 SGHKS, CDR2 YYEKEE (reference sequence). The CDR3 has 14 residues. The CDR3 DNA sequence: TGTGCCAGCAGCGAAGGGACAGCCTATCAGCCCCAGCATTTT. Translation: CASSEGTAYQPQHF.

In this sample, this clone turned up once. V gene TRBV5-1 combines with J gene TRBJ2-5; maybe TRBD2 (5 bases). The end of the DNA fits TRBJ2-7 better, so the J call may be wrong. CDR3 length: 15 residues. Germline V gene lookup returns CDR1 SGHRS and CDR2 YFSETQ. The CDR3 here is CASSSDSMSSYEQYF. The CDR3 bases are TGCGCCAGCAGCTCGGACTCGATGAGCTCCTACGAGCAGTACTTC.

The CDR3 here is CASSLVFSVQETQYF. For the CDR3, the DNA is TGCGCCAGCAGCTTGGTGTTCAGTGTGCAAGAGACCCAGTACTTC. V is TRBV5-1 and J is TRBJ2-5; D unclear. Trimming removed 0 bases at V and 2 bases at J, with 11 bases between. This CDR3 spans 15 amino acids. Germline V lookup: CDR1 SGHRS, CDR2 YFSETQ.

The table lists this clone with a count of one. The V and J genes are TRBV2 and TRBJ2-7; 8 bases line up with TRBD1. The ends lost 6 bases at V and 1 base at J; junction bases unmatched: 5. Germline loops: CDR1 SNHLY, CDR2 FYNNEI. There are 14 residues in the CDR3. The CDR3 nucleotides are TGTGCCAGCAGCCTGGGGACAGGTTCCTACGAGCAGTACTTC. Translated, it gives CASSLGTGSYEQYF.